This T cell receptor beta chain was profiled in a study of CD8+ T cells in alopecia areata. Study at large: Severity scores in treated patients reflected the percentage of scalp affected.

TCR sequencing used cDNA made by reverse transcription of extracted RNA. The data were produced by immunoSEQ multiplex PCR, yet TCRdb's version contains in-frame clones alone and is incomplete. The repertoire has about 74,000 clones, approximately 29% of them found once; the top ten carry just under 15%. The treatment was: oral pan-JAK inhibitor, 5-10 mg twice daily. Specimens obtained from alopecia areata patients comprised lesional scalp punch biopsies and peripheral blood. Concerning this clone itself: Its antigen remains unknown.

Germline values: CDR1 SGDLS, CDR2 YYNGEE. Trimming took 0 bases from V and 4 from J, leaving 8 bases between them. The CDR3 is made up of 13 amino acids. General study findings and limits: Sequenced scalp T cells also include alphabeta T cells resident in normal skin.

The J gene is TRBJ2-7, the V gene TRBV9; D call uncertain. The input for sequencing was CD8+ T cells sorted from blood, taken at week 4, from a patient treated with tofacitinib. This clonotype was obtained from a human donor with alopecia areata. The CDR3 protein is CASSVGAAYEQYF. The CDR3 bases are TGTGCCAGCAGCGTAGGGGCAGCGTACGAGCAGTACTTC.